This T cell receptor beta chain was captured in a study of beta chain features in type 1 diabetes. On the study more broadly: Healthy donors and patients showed comparable age, gender and cell yields. Study results and limitations: Compared to healthy donors, patients appeared to have naive, central memory and Treg TCRB repertoires that were more alike.

As regards this clone: What it binds is not known.

Sequencing targeted expressed TCRB transcripts, as all isolated RNA had been reverse transcribed. The protocol was immunoSEQ multiplex PCR, while the TCRdb copy is restricted to in-frame clones and leaves out a portion. The sample records 150,000 to 200,000 clones, 9% to 10% being singletons. The length of the CDR3 is 15 residues. CDR1 is SGHTA, CDR2 FQGNSA, per germline. V lost 5 bases, J lost 10 bases, and 8 bases stayed unmatched. The clonotype comes from a woman between 18 and 29 years old in good health. The chain is built from TRBV7-2 and TRBJ2-5, with TRBD2 identical over 15 bases. Sequencing used central memory CD4+ T cells from blood. The CDR3 nucleotides read TGTGCCAGCAGCCCAGGACTAGCGGGGGGGTTGGGCCAGTACTTC. This sequence encodes CASSPGLAGGLGQYF.